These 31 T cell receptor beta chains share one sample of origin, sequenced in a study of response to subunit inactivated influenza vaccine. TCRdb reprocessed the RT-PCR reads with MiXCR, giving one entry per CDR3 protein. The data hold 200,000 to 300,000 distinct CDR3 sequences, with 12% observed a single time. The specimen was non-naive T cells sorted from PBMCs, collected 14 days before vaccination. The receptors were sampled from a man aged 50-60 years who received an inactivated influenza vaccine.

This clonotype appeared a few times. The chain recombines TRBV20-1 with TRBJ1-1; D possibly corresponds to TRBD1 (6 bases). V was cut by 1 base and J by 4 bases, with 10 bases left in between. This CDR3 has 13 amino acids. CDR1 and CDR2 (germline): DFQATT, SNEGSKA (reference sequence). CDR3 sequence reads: CSARVQGVTEAFF. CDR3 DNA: TGCAGTGCTAGAGTACAGGGCGTCACTGAAGCTTTCTTT.

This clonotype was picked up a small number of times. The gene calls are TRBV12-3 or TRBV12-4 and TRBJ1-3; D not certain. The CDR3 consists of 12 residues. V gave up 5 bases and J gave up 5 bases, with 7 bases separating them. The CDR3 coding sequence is TGTGCCAGCAGTCCGTCCCGAAACACCATATATTTT. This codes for CASSPSRNTIYF.

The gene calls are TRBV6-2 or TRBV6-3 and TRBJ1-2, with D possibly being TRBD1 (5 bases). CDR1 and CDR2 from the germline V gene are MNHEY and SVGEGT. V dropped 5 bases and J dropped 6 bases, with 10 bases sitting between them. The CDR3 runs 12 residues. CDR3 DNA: TGTGCCAGCAGTACGCCAGGGAATGGCTACACCTTC. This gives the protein CASSTPGNGYTF.

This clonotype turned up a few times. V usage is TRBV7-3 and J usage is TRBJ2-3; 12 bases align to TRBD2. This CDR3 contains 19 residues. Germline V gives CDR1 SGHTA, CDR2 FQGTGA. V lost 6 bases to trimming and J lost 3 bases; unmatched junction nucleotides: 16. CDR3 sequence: CASRSLAGGGPKGTDTQYF. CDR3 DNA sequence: TGTGCCAGCAGGTCACTAGCGGGAGGCGGACCCAAGGGTACAGATACGCAGTATTTT.

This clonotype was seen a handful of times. CDR3 residues: CASSRTLGRGLLGEQFF. The CDR3 DNA sequence: TGTGCCAGCAGTCGGACTTTGGGGAGAGGGCTTCTCGGTGAGCAGTTCTTC. V gene TRBV28 combines with J gene TRBJ2-1; D might be TRBD2 (5 bases). This CDR3 comprises 17 residues. CDR1 is MDHEN, CDR2 SYDVKM, per germline. Deletions cut 5 bases from V and 9 bases from J, with 26 bases between.

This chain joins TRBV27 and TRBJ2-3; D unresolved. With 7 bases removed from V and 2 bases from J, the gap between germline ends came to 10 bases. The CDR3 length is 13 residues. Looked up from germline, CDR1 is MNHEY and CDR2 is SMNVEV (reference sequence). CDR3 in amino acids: CASNSRPTDTQYF. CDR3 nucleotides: TGTGCCAGCAACAGTAGACCCACAGATACGCAGTATTTT.

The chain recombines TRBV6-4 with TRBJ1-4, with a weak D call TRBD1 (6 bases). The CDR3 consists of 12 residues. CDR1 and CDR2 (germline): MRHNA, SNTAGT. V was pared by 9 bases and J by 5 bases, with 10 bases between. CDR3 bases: TGTGCCAGACAGGGTTTCAATGAAAAACTGTTTTTT. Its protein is CARQGFNEKLFF.

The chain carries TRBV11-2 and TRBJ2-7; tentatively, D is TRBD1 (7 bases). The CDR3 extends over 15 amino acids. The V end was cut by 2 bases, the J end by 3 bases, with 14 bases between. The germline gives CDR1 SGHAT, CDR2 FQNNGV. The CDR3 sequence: CASSLQGGLNYEQYF. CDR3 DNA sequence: TGTGCCAGCAGCTTACAGGGGGGTCTGAACTACGAGCAGTACTTC.

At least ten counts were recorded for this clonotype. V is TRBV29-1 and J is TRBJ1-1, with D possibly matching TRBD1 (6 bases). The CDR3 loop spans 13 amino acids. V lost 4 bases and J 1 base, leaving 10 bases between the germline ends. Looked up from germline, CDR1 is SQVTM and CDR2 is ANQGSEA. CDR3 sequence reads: CSVAAGANTEAFF. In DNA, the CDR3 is TGCAGCGTTGCTGCAGGGGCGAACACTGAAGCTTTCTTT.

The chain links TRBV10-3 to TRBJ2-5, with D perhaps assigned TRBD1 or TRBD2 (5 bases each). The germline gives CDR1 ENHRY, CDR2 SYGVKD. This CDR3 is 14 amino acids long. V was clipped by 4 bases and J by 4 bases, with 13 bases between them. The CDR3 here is CAISVGAAGETQYF. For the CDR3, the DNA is TGTGCCATCAGTGTCGGGGCGGCAGGAGAGACCCAGTACTTC.

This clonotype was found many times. The chain's CDR3 is CASSPSYQETQYF. In DNA form, the CDR3 reads TGTGCCAGCTCACCCTCGTACCAAGAGACCCAGTACTTC. This sequence joins TRBV18 and TRBJ2-5; D is ambiguous. Trimming removed 3 bases from V and 0 bases from J, with 5 bases in between. The CDR3 extends over 13 amino acids. Per the germline V gene, CDR1 is KGHSH and CDR2 is LQKENI.

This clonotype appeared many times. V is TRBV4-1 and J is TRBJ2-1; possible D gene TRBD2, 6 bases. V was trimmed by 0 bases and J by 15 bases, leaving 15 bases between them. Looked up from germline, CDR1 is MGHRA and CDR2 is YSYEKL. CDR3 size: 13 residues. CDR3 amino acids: CASSQDRGTPLFF. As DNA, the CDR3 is TGCGCCAGCAGCCAAGATCGGGGGACCCCCCTGTTCTTC.

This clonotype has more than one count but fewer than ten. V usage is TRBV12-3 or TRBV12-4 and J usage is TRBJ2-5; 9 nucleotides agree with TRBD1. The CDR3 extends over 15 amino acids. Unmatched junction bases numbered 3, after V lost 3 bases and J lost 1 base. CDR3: CASSLGQGRQETQYF. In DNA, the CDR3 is TGTGCCAGCAGTTTGGGACAGGGCCGCCAAGAGACCCAGTACTTC.

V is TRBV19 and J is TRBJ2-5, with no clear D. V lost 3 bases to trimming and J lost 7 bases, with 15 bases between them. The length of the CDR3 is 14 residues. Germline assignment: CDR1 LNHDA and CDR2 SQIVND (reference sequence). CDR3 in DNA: TGTGCCAGTAGTATTGACCACGAAGGTGGGACCCAGTACTTC. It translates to CASSIDHEGGTQYF.

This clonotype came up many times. In DNA form, the CDR3 reads TGTGCCAGCAGCTCTGGGACAGTTAGCTACGAGCAGTACTTC. Translated, it gives CASSSGTVSYEQYF. The chain has TRBV7-2 and TRBJ2-7; TRBD1 matches at 7 bases. V lost 4 bases, J lost 3 bases, and 6 bases stayed unmatched. This CDR3 comprises 14 residues. CDR1 is SGHTA and CDR2 is FQGNSA in the germline V gene.

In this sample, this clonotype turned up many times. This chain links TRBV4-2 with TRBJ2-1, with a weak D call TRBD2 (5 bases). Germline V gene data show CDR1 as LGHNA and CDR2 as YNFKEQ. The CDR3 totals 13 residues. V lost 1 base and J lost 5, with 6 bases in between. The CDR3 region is CASSQVGDNEQFF. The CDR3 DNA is TGTGCCAGCAGCCAAGTCGGGGACAATGAGCAGTTCTTC.

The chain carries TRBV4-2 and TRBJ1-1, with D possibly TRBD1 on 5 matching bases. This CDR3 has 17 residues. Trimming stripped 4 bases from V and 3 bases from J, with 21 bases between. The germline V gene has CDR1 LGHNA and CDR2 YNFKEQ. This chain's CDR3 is CASSRDRRTREHTEAFF. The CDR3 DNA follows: TGTGCCAGCAGCCGAGACCGTAGAACCAGGGAACACACTGAAGCTTTCTTT.

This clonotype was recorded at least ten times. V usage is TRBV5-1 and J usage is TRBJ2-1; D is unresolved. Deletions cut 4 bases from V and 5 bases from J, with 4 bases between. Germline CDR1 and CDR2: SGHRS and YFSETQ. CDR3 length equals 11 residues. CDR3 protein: CASSPNNEQFF. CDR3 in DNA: TGCGCCAGCAGCCCTAACAATGAGCAGTTCTTC.

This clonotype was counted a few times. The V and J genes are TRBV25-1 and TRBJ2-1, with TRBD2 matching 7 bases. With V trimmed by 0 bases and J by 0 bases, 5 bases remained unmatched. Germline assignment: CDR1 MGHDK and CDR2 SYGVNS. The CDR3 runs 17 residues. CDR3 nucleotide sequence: TGTGCCAGCAGTGAATACTGGAAGCGGGGCTCCTACAATGAGCAGTTCTTC. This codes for CASSEYWKRGSYNEQFF.

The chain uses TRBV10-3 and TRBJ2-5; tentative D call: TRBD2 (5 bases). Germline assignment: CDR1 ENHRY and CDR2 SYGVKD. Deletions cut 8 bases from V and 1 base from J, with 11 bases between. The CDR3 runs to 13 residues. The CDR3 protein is CAIGGGSQETQYF. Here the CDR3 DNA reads TGTGCCATCGGAGGCGGTTCCCAAGAGACCCAGTACTTC.

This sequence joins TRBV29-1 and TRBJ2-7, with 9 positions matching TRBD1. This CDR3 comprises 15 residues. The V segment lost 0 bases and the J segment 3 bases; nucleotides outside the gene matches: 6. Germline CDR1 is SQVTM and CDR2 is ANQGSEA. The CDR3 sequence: CSVEERGQGIYEQYF. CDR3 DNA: TGCAGCGTTGAAGAACGAGGACAGGGGATCTACGAGCAGTACTTC.

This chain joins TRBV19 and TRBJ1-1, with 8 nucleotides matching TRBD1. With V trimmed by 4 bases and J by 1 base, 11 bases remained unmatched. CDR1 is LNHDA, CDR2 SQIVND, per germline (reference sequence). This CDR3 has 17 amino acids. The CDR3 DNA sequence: TGTGCCAGTAGTAGAGACGTGGACAGGGCGCAGAACACTGAAGCTTTCTTT. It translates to CASSRDVDRAQNTEAFF.

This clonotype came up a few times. Written as DNA, the CDR3 is TGTGCCAGCAGCTTGTCAGGCGATGAGCAGTTCTTC. It encodes CASSLSGDEQFF. This chain uses TRBV5-6 with TRBJ2-1; D ambiguous. The ends were cut back, 1 base at V and 8 bases at J, with 7 bases in the middle. CDR3 length: 12 residues. Germline V gives CDR1 SGHDT, CDR2 YYEEEE. The full variable domain, with the rest looked up from reference TRBV5-6 and TRBJ2-1, is DAGVTQSPTHLIKTRGQQVTLRCSPKSGHDTVSWYQQALGQGPQFIFQYYEEEERQRGNFPDRFSGHQFPNYSSELNVNALLLGDSALYLCASSLSGDEQFFGPGTRLTVL.

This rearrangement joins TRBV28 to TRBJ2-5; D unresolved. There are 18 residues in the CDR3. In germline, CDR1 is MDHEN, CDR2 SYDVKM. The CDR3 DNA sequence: TGTACCCGCAGTTTTGGATACGGGCTGACCGTGGCTGTGGAGACCCAGTACTTC. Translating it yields CTRSFGYGLTVAVETQYF.

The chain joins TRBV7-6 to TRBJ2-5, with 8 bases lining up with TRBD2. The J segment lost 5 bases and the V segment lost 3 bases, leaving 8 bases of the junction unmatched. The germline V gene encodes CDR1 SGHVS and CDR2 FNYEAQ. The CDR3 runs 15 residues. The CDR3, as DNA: TGTGCCAGCAGCTTGCGGGGTAGCGGGATTGAGACCCAGTACTTC. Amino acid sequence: CASSLRGSGIETQYF.

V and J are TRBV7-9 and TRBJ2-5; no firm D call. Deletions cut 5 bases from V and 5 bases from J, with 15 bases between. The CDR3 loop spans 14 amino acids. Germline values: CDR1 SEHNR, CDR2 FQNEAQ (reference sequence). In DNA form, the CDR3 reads TGTGCCAGCAGCCTTAGTGTTGGTTGGGAGACCCAGTACTTC. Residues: CASSLSVGWETQYF.

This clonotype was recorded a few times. The CDR3 region is CSVEDGYQRGDNEQFF. The CDR3 DNA is TGCAGCGTTGAAGATGGGTACCAACGCGGGGACAATGAGCAGTTCTTC. The chain couples TRBV29-1 to TRBJ2-1; D is possibly TRBD2 (6 bases). The CDR3 covers 16 residues. Trimming took 0 bases from V and 5 from J, leaving 17 bases between them. Looked up from germline, CDR1 is SQVTM and CDR2 is ANQGSEA.

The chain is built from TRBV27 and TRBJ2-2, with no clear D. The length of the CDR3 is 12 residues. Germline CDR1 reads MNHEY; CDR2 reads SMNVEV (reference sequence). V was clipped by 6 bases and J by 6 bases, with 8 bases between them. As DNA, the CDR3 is TGTGCCAGCAGACTCTTGGCCGGGGAGCTGTTTTTT. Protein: CASRLLAGELFF.

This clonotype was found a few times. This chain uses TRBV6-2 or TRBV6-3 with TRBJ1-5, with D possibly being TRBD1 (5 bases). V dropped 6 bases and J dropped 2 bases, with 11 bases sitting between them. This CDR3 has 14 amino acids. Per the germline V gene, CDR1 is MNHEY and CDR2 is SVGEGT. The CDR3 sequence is CASSFWGGNQPQHF. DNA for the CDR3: TGTGCCAGCAGCTTTTGGGGGGGCAATCAGCCCCAGCATTTT.

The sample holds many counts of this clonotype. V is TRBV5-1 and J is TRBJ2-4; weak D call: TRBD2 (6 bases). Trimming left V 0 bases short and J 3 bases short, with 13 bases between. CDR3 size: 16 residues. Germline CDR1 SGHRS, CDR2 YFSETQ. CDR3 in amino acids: CASSLDGRSGKNIQYF. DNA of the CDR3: TGCGCCAGCAGCTTGGATGGGAGGTCGGGCAAAAACATTCAGTACTTC. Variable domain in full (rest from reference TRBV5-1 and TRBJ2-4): KAGVTQTPRYLIKTRGQQVTLSCSPISGHRSVSWYQQTPGQGLQFLFEYFSETQRNKGNFPGRFSGRQFSNSRSEMNVSTLELGDSALYLCASSLDGRSGKNIQYFGAGTRLSVL.

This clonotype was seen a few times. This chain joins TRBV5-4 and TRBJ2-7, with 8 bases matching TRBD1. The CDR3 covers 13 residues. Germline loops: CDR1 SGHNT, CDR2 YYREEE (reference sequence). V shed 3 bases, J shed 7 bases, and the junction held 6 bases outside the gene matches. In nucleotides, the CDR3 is TGTGCCAGCAGCTGGACAGGGTTGGGGGAGCAGTACTTC. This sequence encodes CASSWTGLGEQYF.